The T cell receptor beta chain described here comes from a study of blood T cell repertoires in COVID-19. In the study overall: Some COVID-19 samples were acute and others convalescent; all came from the United States, Italy and Spain. Sources were T cells, B-cell-depleted T cells, or PBMCs; the material itself was cDNA or gDNA.

V gave up 4 bases and J gave up 1 base, with 11 bases separating them. The V gene's germline CDR1 is SGHRS and CDR2 YFSETQ. The CDR3 covers 14 residues. In the source study's methods: Reference gene primers were amplified, and this amplification served to estimate nucleated cell counts. The assay was immunoSEQ multiplex PCR, and TCRdb's table has in-frame clones only and misses some. Clone size and the V and J calls come from that table; the DNA yielded D and trimming. This sample carries 200,000 to 250,000 clones, 85% to 90% of them seen once, and the ten largest clones take roughly 2.5%. This chain connects TRBV5-1 to TRBJ1-1; maybe TRBD1 (5 bases). Sequencing was done on a sample of peripheral blood. This clonotype was sampled from a woman aged 55-69 years with acute or convalescent COVID-19. As DNA, the CDR3 is TGCGCCAGCAGCGAGGGACTTTCGAACACTGAAGCTTTCTTT. It yields the protein CASSEGLSNTEAFF.